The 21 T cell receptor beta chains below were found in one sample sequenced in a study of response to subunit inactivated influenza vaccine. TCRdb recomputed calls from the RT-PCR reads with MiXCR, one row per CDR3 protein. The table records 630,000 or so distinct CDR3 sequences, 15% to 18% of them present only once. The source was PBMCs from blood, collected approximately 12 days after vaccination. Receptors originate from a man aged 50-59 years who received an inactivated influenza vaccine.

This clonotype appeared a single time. The CDR3 loop reads CASSPRVPTEAKNIQYF. The CDR3 DNA reads as TGTGCCAGCAGCCCGCGGGTGCCGACCGAAGCCAAAAACATTCAGTACTTC. The chain recombines TRBV5-4 with TRBJ2-4; the D gene is possibly TRBD2 (5 bases). The CDR3 is 17 residues long. V was shortened by 4 bases and J by 0 bases, with 17 bases between the two germline ends. The V gene's germline CDR1 is SGHNT and CDR2 YYREEE (reference sequence).

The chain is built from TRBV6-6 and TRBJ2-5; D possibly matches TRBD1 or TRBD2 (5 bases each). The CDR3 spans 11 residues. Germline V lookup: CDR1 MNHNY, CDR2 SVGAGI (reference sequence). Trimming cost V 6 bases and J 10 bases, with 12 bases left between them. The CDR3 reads CASSSLGDQYF. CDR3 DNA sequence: TGTGCCAGCAGCTCCCTGGGGGACCAGTACTTC.

DNA for the CDR3: TGTGCCAGCAGCTTACGGACGCTCGGACAGGGCATAGATACGCAGTATTTT. Translating it yields CASSLRTLGQGIDTQYF. The J gene is TRBJ2-3, the V gene TRBV7-6, with TRBD1 identical over 8 bases. V was clipped by 2 bases and J by 5 bases; unmatched bases: 12. The germline V gene encodes CDR1 SGHVS and CDR2 FNYEAQ. CDR3 length equals 17 residues.

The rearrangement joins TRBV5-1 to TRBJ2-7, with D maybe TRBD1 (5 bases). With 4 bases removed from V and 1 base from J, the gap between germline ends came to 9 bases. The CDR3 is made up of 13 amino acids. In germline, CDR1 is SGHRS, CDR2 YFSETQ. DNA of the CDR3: TGCGCCAGCAGCCCGGACATGTCCTACGAGCAGTACTTC. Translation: CASSPDMSYEQYF.

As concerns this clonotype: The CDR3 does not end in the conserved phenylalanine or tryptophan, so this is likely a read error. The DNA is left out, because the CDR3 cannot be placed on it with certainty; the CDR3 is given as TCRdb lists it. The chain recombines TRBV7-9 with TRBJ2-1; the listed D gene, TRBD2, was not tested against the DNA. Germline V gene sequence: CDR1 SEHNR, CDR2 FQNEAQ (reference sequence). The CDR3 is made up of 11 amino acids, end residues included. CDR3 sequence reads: CASSQGLNWSL.

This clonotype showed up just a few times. For the CDR3, the DNA is TGTGCCAGCAGCTTAATCGGGCCCCTGGAGGGCCTCGGCAATGAGCAGTTCTTC. Protein product: CASSLIGPLEGLGNEQFF. This rearrangement joins TRBV7-3 to TRBJ2-1, with D perhaps matching TRBD2 (6 bases). Germline V CDR1 and CDR2: SGHTA, FQGTGA. The CDR3 is 18 amino acids. Trimming cost V 1 base and J 6 bases, with 22 bases left between them.

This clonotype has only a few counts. Written as DNA, the CDR3 is TGCGCCAGCAGCCAACGGGACAGCAATCAGCCCCAGCATTTT. This codes for CASSQRDSNQPQHF. This sequence joins TRBV4-1 and TRBJ1-5; D perhaps matches TRBD1 (5 bases). With 2 bases removed from V and 1 base from J, the gap between germline ends came to 6 bases. The germline V gene has CDR1 MGHRA and CDR2 YSYEKL. CDR3 length: 14 amino acids.

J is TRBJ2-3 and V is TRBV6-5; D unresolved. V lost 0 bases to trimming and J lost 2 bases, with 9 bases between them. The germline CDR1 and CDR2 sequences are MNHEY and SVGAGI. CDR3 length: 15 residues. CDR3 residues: CASSYSSDYTDTQYF. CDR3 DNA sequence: TGTGCCAGCAGTTACTCATCTGATTACACAGATACGCAGTATTTT.

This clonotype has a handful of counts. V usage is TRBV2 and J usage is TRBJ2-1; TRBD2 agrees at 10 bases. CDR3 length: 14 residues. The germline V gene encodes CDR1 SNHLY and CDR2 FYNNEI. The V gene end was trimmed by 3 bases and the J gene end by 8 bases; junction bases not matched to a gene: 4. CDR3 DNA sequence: TGTGCCAGCAGTGAGCTAGCGGGAGTGCATGAGCAGTTCTTC. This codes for CASSELAGVHEQFF.

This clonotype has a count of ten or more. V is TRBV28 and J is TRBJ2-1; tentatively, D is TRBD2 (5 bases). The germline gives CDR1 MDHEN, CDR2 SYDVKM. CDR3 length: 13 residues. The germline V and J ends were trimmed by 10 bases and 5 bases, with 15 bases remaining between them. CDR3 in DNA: TGTGCCACCCAATTGCGGGCCAACAATGAGCAGTTCTTC. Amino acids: CATQLRANNEQFF.

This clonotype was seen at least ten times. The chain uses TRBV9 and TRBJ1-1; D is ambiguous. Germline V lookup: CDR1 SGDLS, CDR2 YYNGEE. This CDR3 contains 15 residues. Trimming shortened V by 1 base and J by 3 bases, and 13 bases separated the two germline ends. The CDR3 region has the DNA TGTGCCAGCAGCGTATCGGCCATCATGGACACTGAAGCTTTCTTT. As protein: CASSVSAIMDTEAFF. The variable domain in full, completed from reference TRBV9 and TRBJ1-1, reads DSGVTQTPKHLITATGQRVTLRCSPRSGDLSVYWYQQSLDQGLQFLIQYYNGEERAKGNILERFSAQQFPDLHSELNLSSLELGDSALYFCASSVSAIMDTEAFFGQGTRLTVV.

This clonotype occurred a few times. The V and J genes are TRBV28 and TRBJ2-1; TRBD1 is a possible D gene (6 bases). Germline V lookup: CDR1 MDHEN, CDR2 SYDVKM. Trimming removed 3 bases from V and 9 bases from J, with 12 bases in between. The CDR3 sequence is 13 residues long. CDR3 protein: CASSLIQGFEQFF. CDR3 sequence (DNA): TGTGCCAGCAGTTTGATACAGGGATTTGAGCAGTTCTTC.

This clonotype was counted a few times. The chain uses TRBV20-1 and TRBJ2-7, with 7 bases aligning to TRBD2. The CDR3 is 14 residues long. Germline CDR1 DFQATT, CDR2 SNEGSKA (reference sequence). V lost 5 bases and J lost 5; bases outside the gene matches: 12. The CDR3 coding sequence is TGCAGTGCTTCACTCCCCTTGCGGGAGAACGAGCAGTACTTC. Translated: CSASLPLRENEQYF.

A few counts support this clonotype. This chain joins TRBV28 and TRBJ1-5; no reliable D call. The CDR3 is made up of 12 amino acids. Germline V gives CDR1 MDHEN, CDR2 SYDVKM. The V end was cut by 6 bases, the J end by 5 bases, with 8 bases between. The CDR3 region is CASSQKDQPQHF. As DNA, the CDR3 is TGTGCCAGCAGCCAAAAGGATCAGCCCCAGCATTTT.

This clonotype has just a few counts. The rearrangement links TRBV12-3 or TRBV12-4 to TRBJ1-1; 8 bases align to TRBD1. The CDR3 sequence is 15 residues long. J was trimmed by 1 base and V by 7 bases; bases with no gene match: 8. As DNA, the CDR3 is TGTGCCAGCAAGCTAGACAGGGGCTGGAACACTGAAGCTTTCTTT. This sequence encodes CASKLDRGWNTEAFF.

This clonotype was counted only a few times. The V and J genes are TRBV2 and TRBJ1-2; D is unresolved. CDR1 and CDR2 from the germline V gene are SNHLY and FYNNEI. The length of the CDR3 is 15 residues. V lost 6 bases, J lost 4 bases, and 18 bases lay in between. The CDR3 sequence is CASREPGTSTYGYTF. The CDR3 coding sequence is TGTGCCAGCAGAGAACCGGGAACATCTACCTATGGCTACACCTTC.

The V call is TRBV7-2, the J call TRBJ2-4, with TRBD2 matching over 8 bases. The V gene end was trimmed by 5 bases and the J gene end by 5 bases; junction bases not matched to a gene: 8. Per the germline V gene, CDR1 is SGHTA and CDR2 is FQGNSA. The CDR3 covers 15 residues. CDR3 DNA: TGTGCCAGCAGCCCCCCGGGGGGGTTACAAAACATTCAGTACTTC. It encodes CASSPPGGLQNIQYF.

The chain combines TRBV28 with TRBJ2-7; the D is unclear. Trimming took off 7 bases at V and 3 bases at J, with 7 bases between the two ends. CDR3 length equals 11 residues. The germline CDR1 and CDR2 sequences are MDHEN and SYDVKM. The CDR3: CASNTIYEQYF. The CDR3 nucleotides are TGTGCCAGCAATACGATCTACGAGCAGTACTTC.

CDR3 sequence: CASSPLSGGLGNEQFF. CDR3 in DNA: TGTGCCAGCAGCCCACTTAGCGGGGGGCTCGGGAATGAGCAGTTCTTC. The genes are TRBV7-6 and TRBJ2-1, with 10 bases lining up with TRBD2. CDR3 length equals 16 residues. J lost 7 bases, V lost 5 bases, and 11 bases had no gene match. Germline values: CDR1 SGHVS, CDR2 FNYEAQ.

Written as DNA, the CDR3 is TGTGCCAGCAGTTTCCCCCTCAGCGGGGGGACCGAGCAGTACTTC. Translating it yields CASSFPLSGGTEQYF. The genes are TRBV28 and TRBJ2-7; 9 bases map to TRBD2. The CDR3 is 15 residues long. J gave up 6 bases and V 3 bases, and 9 bases lay outside the gene matches. Germline loops: CDR1 MDHEN, CDR2 SYDVKM.

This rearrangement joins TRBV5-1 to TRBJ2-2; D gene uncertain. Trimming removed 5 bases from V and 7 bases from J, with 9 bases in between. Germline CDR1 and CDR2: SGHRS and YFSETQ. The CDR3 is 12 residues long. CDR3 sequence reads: CASRWDNGELFF. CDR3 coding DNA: TGCGCCAGCAGGTGGGATAACGGGGAGCTGTTTTTT.